These 2 T cell receptor beta chains were sequenced from one sample in a study of CD8+ T cells in alopecia areata. As the sequencing template, cDNA was produced by extracting RNA and reverse transcribing it. This table comes from immunoSEQ multiplex PCR, and its TCRdb copy is limited to in-frame clones, with some not included. The repertoire holds some 88,000 clones, 40% to 50% seen once, with 18% in the top ten. Treatment denoted: oral pan-JAK inhibitor, 5-10 mg twice daily. Sequencing used CD8+ T cells sorted from blood, obtained at week 24, from a patient treated with tofacitinib. These TCRs come from a human donor with alopecia areata.

This chain connects TRBV7-8 to TRBJ2-7, with D unresolved. The CDR3 has 12 residues. Germline V gene sequence: CDR1 SGHVS, CDR2 FQNEAQ. V was cut by 4 bases and J by 5 bases, with 9 bases left in between. The CDR3 sequence is CASSSHLDEQYF. Written as DNA, the CDR3 is TGTGCCAGCAGCTCCCATTTGGACGAGCAGTACTTC. Full variable domain (outside the CDR3, taken from reference TRBV7-8 and TRBJ2-7): GAGVSQSPRYKVAKRGQDVALRCDPISGHVSLFWYQQALGQGPEFLTYFQNEAQLDKSGLPSDRFFAERPEGSVSTLKIQRTQQEDSAVYLCASSSHLDEQYFGPGTRLTVT.

This clone appeared once. This chain uses TRBV7-9 with TRBJ2-7; 9 bases line up with TRBD1. V dropped 3 bases and J dropped 5; count of bases not matched to a gene: 8. The CDR3 covers 15 residues. Germline V gene data show CDR1 as SEHNR and CDR2 as FQNEAQ (reference sequence). CDR3: CASSLAGQGSNEQYF. The CDR3 DNA sequence: TGTGCCAGCAGCTTGGCGGGACAGGGTTCCAACGAGCAGTACTTC.